Reported below is one T cell receptor beta chain. The target of this receptor is not known. It has no much larger one-base neighbor in the sample; base qualities were not kept. Receptors were amplified or captured by 5' RACE. The instrument was an Illumina HiSeq 2500. A second PCR of roughly 7 to 11 cycles was performed with a sample-barcoded 5' primer and a J-beta primer mix. A template-switch 5' adaptor carrying 12 random nucleotides introduced a unique molecular identifier onto each TCR beta cDNA molecule. Each sample yielded at least 2.5 million CDR3-containing paired-end reads. First-strand cDNA synthesis was performed from all RNA using the Mint cDNA synthesis kit, with priming by a TRBC-specific oligonucleotide. Following uracil-DNA glycosylase treatment, all cDNA underwent a first 18-cycle PCR with the universal primers M1SS and BC2_uni_R. The study's own analysis went as follows. For normalization, 1 million high-quality reads were randomly selected from each sample, with every read carrying a distinct molecular identifier. Reads with shared molecular identifiers were discarded instead of being binned into consensus sequences. MiTCR, with a Q25 quality threshold and the strictest error-elimination algorithm, was used for CDR3 identification, clonotype clustering and error correction. Lower-bound total TCR beta diversity was estimated with a nonparametric unseen species model using Euler transformation. TCRdb passed the public sequencing reads through fastp at Q25 and MiXCR, retaining productive beta sequences. Rows are unified per CDR3 protein, each entry keeping the most common DNA and genes. These V and J calls derive from TCRdb rather than the authors' analysis. The sample table contains hundreds of thousands of distinct CDR3 sequences; only one count was recorded for 40% to 50% of them. The ten largest clones capture 25% to 35% of the sample.

The data were obtained in a study of blood T cells in healthy people across ages (dated by TCRdb to about 2015). For context, the study as a whole: In model experiments, roughly one uniquely barcoded TCR beta cDNA molecule per two T cells was captured by template switching. Using deep sequencing normalized with unique cDNA molecular identifiers, the study measured how TCR beta repertoire diversity changes with age. Using the same blood draw, the study looked at two additional independent replicas of 1 million unique cDNA reads for two donors, one aged 18 to 30 and the other aged 80 or older. Donors were grouped into four age groups: young (average about 15 years), middle-aged (over 35), aged (roughly 67) and long-lived (just over 80). To avoid experimental bias, donors of different ages were spread randomly across the sequencing lanes. Summary of the overall study and its limitations: Compared with the aged group, the long-lived group had more naive CD4+ T cells, fewer expanded clones and increased TCR diversity, a pattern suggesting age selection. The percentage of naive T cells measured by flow cytometry correlated strongly with observed TCR beta diversity. Donor CMV infection status was unknown, potentially confounding age-related changes in expanded clonotypes. Observed TCR beta diversity per million T cells fell roughly linearly with age, and a significant reduction was already apparent by age approximately 40. Bulk unsorted PBMC profiling prevented conclusive comparison of naive and antigen-experienced compartments. Estimates of total diversity from one million sequenced T cells were regarded as lower bounds and underestimates.

V sheds 5 bases and J sheds 5 bases, leaving 9 bases between their ends. From the cysteine up to the phenylalanine, the CDR3 has a length of 11 residues. Only CDR3 DNA is held: 33 bases, read in frame from base 1. From a lookup of the germline V gene (reference sequence), CDR1 and CDR2 are DFQATT and SNEGSKA. The donors were 40 or so Caucasian individuals from Russia, aged 6 to 90 years, who were systemically healthy. Ten milliliters of peripheral blood were drawn from each donor into EDTA-treated Vacutainer tubes. Ficoll-Paque density-gradient centrifugation was used to isolate PBMCs, with at least 7 million per sample. Total RNA was extracted from PBMCs with Trizol reagent, with at least 6 micrograms obtained per sample. For every donor, flow cytometry on a PBMC aliquot measured the percentage of naive CD45RAhigh/CD27high T cells.

Sequences were obtained from blood. The sequence derives from a man older than 75 in good health. Recombination linked TRBV20-1 to TRBJ2-5, with the D gene possibly TRBD1 or TRBD2, each one fitting 5 bases. The CDR3 in this case is CSAGTRETQYF. The nucleotide sequence reads TGCAGTGCTGGGACGCGGGAGACCCAGTACTTC.